The clone carrying this T cell receptor (beta chain) was detected many times. The target antigen is unknown. This sample was taken from a study of CD8+CD57+ T cells in acquired aplastic anemia. Study-wide results and limits: A set of about 28 CD8+ CDR3 sequences was shared between patients and controls, and these sequences appeared highly expressed in patients.

The use of genomic DNA as template underpinned the TCR beta VDJ and CDR3 profiling. Each CDR3 protein gets one entry after TCRdb re-called the reads with MiXCR. Of about 160,000 distinct CDR3 sequences listed, approximately 43% are singletons. The V and J ends lost 6 bases and 10 bases, in that order; junction bases with no gene match: 8. The length of the CDR3 is 12 residues. Germline assignment: CDR1 DFQATT and CDR2 SNEGSKA (reference sequence). This rearrangement joins TRBV20-1 to TRBJ2-1, with TRBD1 matching over 8 bases. Sample: sorted CD4+, CD8+, or CD8+CD57+ T cells (not recorded which) from PBMCs. The receptor was derived from a human donor in good health. CDR3 protein: CSAQDRALEQFF. DNA for the CDR3: TGCAGTGCCCAGGACAGGGCGTTGGAGCAGTTCTTC.